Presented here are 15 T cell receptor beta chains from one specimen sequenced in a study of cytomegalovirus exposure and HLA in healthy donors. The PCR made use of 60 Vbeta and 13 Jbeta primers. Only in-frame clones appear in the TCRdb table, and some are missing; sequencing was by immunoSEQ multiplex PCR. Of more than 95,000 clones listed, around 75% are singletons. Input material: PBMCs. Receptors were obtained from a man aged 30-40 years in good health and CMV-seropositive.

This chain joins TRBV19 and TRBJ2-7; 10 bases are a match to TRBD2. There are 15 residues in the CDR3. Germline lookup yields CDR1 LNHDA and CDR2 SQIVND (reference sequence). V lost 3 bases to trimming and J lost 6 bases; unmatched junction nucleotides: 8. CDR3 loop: CASSMSSGGPIEQYF. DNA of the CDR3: TGTGCCAGTAGTATGTCTAGCGGGGGCCCTATCGAGCAGTACTTC.

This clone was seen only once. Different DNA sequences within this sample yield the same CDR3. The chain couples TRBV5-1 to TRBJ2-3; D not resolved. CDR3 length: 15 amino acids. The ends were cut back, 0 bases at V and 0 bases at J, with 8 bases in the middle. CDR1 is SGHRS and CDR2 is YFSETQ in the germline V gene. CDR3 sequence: CASSLAGTSTDTQYF. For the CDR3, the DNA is TGCGCCAGCAGCTTGGCAGGTACTAGCACAGATACGCAGTATTTT.

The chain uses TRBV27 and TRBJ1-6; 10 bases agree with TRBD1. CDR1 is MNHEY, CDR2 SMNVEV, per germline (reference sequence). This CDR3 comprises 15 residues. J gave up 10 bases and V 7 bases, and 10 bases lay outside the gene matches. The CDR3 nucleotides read TGTGCCAGCACCAGGGACAGGGGAAAATACTCACCCCTCCACTTT. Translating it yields CASTRDRGKYSPLHF.

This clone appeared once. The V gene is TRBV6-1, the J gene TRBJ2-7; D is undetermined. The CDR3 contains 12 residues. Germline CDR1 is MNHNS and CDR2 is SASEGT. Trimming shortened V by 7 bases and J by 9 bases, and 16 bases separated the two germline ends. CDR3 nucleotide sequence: TGTGCCAGCACGTCTACGTGGCGCGGGCAGTACTTC. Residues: CASTSTWRGQYF.

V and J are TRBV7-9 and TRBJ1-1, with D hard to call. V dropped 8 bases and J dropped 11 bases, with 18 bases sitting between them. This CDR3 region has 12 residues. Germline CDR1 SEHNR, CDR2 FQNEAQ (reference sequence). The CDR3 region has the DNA TGTGCCAGCCTCCCGGGAGGAAGGAACGCTTTCTTT. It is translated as CASLPGGRNAFF.

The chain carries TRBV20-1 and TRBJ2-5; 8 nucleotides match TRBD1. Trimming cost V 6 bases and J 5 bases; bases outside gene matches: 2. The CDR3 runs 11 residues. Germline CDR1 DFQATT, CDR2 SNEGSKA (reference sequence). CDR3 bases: TGCAGTGCGGACAGGGAGGAGACCCAGTACTTC. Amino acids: CSADREETQYF.

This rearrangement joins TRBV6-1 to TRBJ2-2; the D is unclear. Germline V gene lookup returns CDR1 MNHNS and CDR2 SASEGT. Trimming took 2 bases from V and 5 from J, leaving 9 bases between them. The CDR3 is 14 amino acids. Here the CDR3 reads CASSEQVTTGELFF. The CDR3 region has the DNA TGTGCCAGCAGTGAACAGGTGACAACCGGGGAGCTGTTTTTT.

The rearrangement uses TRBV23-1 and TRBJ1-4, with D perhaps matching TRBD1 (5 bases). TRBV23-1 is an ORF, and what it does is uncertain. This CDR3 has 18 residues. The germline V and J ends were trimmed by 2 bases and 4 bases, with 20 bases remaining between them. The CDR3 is CASSQGAPTQLINEKLFF. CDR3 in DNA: TGCGCCAGCAGTCAAGGGGCCCCGACGCAACTAATTAATGAAAAACTGTTTTTT.

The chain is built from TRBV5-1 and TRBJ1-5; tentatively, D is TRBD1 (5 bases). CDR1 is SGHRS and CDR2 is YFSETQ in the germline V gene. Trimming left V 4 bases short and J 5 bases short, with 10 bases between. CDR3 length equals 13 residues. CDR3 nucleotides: TGCGCCAGCAGCCAGGGTTGGGATCAGCCCCAGCATTTT. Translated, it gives CASSQGWDQPQHF.

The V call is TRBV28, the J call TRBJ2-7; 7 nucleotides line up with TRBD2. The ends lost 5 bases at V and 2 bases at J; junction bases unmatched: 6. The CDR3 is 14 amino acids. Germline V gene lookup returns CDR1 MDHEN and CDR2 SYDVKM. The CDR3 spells CASSQPAGAYEQYF. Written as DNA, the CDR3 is TGTGCCAGCAGTCAACCGGCGGGGGCCTACGAGCAGTACTTC. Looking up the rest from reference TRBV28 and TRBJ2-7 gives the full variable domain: DVKVTQSSRYLVKRTGEKVFLECVQDMDHENMFWYRQDPGLGLRLIYFSYDVKMKEKGDIPEGYSVSREKKERFSLILESASTNQTSMYLCASSQPAGAYEQYFGPGTRLTVT.

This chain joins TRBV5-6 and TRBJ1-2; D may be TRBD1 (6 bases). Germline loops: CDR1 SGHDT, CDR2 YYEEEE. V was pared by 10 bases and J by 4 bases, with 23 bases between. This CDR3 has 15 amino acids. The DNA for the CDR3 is TGTGCCTCCGAATTCCAGGGGATCACGATCTATGGCTACACCTTC. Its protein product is CASEFQGITIYGYTF. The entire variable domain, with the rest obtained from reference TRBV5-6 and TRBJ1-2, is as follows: DAGVTQSPTHLIKTRGQQVTLRCSPKSGHDTVSWYQQALGQGPQFIFQYYEEEERQRGNFPDRFSGHQFPNYSSELNVNALLLGDSALYLCASEFQGITIYGYTFGSGTRLTVV.

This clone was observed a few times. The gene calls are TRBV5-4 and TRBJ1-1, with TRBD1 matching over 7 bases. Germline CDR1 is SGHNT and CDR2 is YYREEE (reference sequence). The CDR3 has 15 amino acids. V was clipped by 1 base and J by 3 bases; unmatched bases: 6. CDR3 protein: CASSLRTRGDTEAFF. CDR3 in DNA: TGTGCCAGCAGCTTGCGTACCAGGGGGGACACTGAAGCTTTCTTT.

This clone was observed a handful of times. As DNA, the CDR3 is TGTGCCAGCAGTCTGACCGGGACAGACCTGGGGCAGTACTTC. Its protein product is CASSLTGTDLGQYF. The chain has TRBV7-9 and TRBJ2-7; 7 bases line up with TRBD1. The CDR3 has 14 amino acids. Trimming removed 6 bases from V and 9 bases from J; junction bases left unmatched: 14. Looked up from germline, CDR1 is SEHNR and CDR2 is FQNEAQ (reference sequence).

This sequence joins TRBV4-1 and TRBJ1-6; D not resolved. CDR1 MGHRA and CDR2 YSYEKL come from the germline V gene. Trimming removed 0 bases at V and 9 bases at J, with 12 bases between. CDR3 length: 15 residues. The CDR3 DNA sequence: TGCGCCAGCAGCCAAGAACCGGGTCTGAGTTCACCCCTCCACTTT. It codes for CASSQEPGLSSPLHF.

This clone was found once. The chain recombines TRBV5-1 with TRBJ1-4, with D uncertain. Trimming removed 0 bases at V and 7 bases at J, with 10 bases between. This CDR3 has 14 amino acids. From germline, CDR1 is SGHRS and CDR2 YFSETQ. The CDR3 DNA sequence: TGCGCCAGCAGCTTGGGCAGGCCCACTGAAAAACTGTTTTTT. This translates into CASSLGRPTEKLFF.